These 8 T cell receptor beta chains originate from one sample sequenced in a study of blood T cell repertoires in COVID-19 (dated by TCRdb to 2019 to 2021). The library relied on the immunoSEQ multiplex PCR assay. Drawn from immuneACCESS, this table holds only the in-frame rearrangements with V and J called that TCRdb kept. Clones are partly lost; checked studies trace under half to an unresolved V gene and leave the rest unexplained. The sample has roughly 410,000 clones on record, about 89% of them singletons. The top ten constitute 2.3% of the sample. The sequencing input was peripheral blood. These receptors all come from a woman in her sixties or seventies with COVID-19, enrolled during active disease.

This chain joins TRBV11-2 and TRBJ2-1; possible D gene TRBD2, 6 bases. The CDR3 totals 19 residues. V lost 0 bases to trimming and J lost 5 bases, with 23 bases between them. Germline loops: CDR1 SGHAT, CDR2 FQNNGV. CDR3 nucleotides: TGTGCCAGCAGCTTAGATGGATTCCCCGGGACTGCATTAGACAATGAGCAGTTCTTC. Translated, it gives CASSLDGFPGTALDNEQFF.

This chain uses TRBV19 with TRBJ2-2; D possibly corresponds to TRBD1 (6 bases). CDR1 and CDR2 from the germline V gene are LNHDA and SQIVND (reference sequence). The germline V and J ends were trimmed by 6 bases and 4 bases, with 12 bases remaining between them. CDR3 length: 14 amino acids. CDR3 sequence (DNA): TGTGCCAGTAGCCAGACGACAGGCACCGGGGAGCTGTTTTTT. It translates to CASSQTTGTGELFF.

In regard to this clone: One end of the junction does not line up with germline, which may come from a read error. CDR3 coding DNA: TGTGCTAGCAGCTTTCTAGCGGGGCCAAACAATGAGCAGTTCTTC. It specifies CASSFLAGPNNEQFF. The chain links TRBV7-7 to TRBJ2-1, with 9 bases that match TRBD2. The germline gives CDR1 SSHAT, CDR2 FNYEAQ (reference sequence). This CDR3 is 15 amino acids long.

V usage is TRBV6-2 or TRBV6-3 and J usage is TRBJ1-2; weak D call: TRBD1 (6 bases). V lost 2 bases to trimming and J lost 8 bases, with 18 bases between them. CDR1 MNHEY and CDR2 SVGEGT come from the germline V gene. The CDR3 has 15 amino acids. CDR3 sequence (DNA): TGTGCCAGCAGTTACCGGGGGGCTAGGGCAGGCGGCTACACCTTC. It is translated as CASSYRGARAGGYTF.

The V call is TRBV4-1, the J call TRBJ2-7, with 8 bases lining up with TRBD1. Germline lookup yields CDR1 MGHRA and CDR2 YSYEKL. The V segment lost 3 bases and the J segment 1 base; nucleotides outside the gene matches: 5. This CDR3 has 15 residues. CDR3 amino acids: CASSQGTGGSYEQYF. CDR3 sequence (DNA): TGCGCCAGCAGCCAGGGGACAGGCGGGTCCTACGAGCAGTACTTC.

This rearrangement joins TRBV6-5 to TRBJ1-1; 7 bases map to TRBD1. The CDR3 runs 15 residues. The germline CDR1 and CDR2 sequences are MNHEY and SVGAGI. V lost 5 bases and J lost 1; bases outside the gene matches: 7. This CDR3 is CASSRRGQPNTEAFF. CDR3 nucleotide sequence: TGTGCCAGCAGTCGAAGGGGACAGCCGAACACTGAAGCTTTCTTT.

V gene TRBV2 combines with J gene TRBJ1-4; TRBD1 might be the D (6 bases). This CDR3 comprises 14 residues. V lost 6 bases, J lost 9 bases, and 17 bases lay in between. Germline V gives CDR1 SNHLY, CDR2 FYNNEI. The CDR3 protein is CASSEGGDVQKLFF. The DNA for the CDR3 is TGTGCCAGCAGCGAGGGGGGGGATGTCCAAAAACTGTTTTTT.

The rearrangement uses TRBV6-5 and TRBJ2-5; 15 bases map to TRBD2. Looked up from germline, CDR1 is MNHEY and CDR2 is SVGAGI. J lost 5 bases, V lost 6 bases, and 4 bases had no gene match. The CDR3 runs 15 residues. CDR3 coding DNA: TGTGCCAGCAGGGGGACTAGCGGGGGGCAGGAGACCCAGTACTTC. It specifies CASRGTSGGQETQYF.